This TCR beta chain came from a study of cytomegalovirus exposure and HLA in healthy donors. The CDR3 extends over 15 amino acids. Germline-derived CDR1 and CDR2 are MGHRA and YSYEKL. The J segment lost 3 bases and the V segment lost 5 bases, leaving 4 bases of the junction unmatched. This clone was recorded only once. Its target is unknown. PCR was performed using 60 Vbeta and 13 Jbeta primers. The protocol was immunoSEQ multiplex PCR, while the TCRdb copy is restricted to in-frame clones and leaves out a portion. The profile shows over 45,000 clones, roughly 84% of them singletons. Study-level points and caveats: In a later analysis, parvovirus B19, influenza, CMV and Epstein-Barr virus appeared linked to several top co-occurrence clusters. Per a later analysis, about 15,000 TCR beta sequences showed association with HLA alleles at 0.05 false discovery rate. Relative to equally common others, HLA-associated TCR beta chains showed greater clonal expansion in a later analysis. A cluster of highly shared sequence variants was likely a sequencing artifact.

This chain connects TRBV4-1 to TRBJ2-2, with 9 bases identical to TRBD1. The sequenced material came from PBMCs. This clonotype was obtained from a man younger than 40 in good health and CMV-seronegative. Here the CDR3 reads CASSAGTGHTGELFF. DNA for the CDR3: TGCGCCAGCAGCGCCGGGACAGGGCACACCGGGGAGCTGTTTTTT.